Below, one T cell receptor (beta chain) is given with its context. Its antigen is still unknown. No base quality values were provided; no much bigger clone lies one nucleotide off. The data originate from a study of beta chain features in type 1 diabetes (dated by TCRdb to 2016 to 2018). Regarding the research as a whole: Patients and healthy donors did not differ in mean age, gender distribution, total cell number or subset yield. In the study, TCRB repertoires of sorted circulating CD4+ T cell subsets from recently diagnosed type 1 diabetes patients were compared with those of matched healthy donors. Across all samples, about 110 million sorted cells were examined, and cell number per subset correlated strongly with RNA yield. Regulatory and stem cell-like memory subsets were isolated from only 8 patients and roughly eight healthy donors, whereas naive and central memory subsets came from all 30 or so donors.

All of the isolated RNA was reverse transcribed with the High Capacity cDNA Reverse Transcription Kit, so expressed TCRB transcripts were sequenced. Naive, central memory and regulatory T cell samples underwent deep immunoSEQ sequencing, averaging about 3.57 million total reads per sample. After sorted cells were lysed in RLT buffer, RNA was extracted with DNase-treated RNeasy Micro or Mini kits, with the choice depending on cell number. To prevent cross-contamination, every cell subset was processed on its own, while patient and healthy donor samples were processed together. The immunoSEQ multiplex PCR was used to amplify TCRB sequences from cDNA, yielding 87-bp fragments that span the CDR3 region. Amplicons were sequenced on the Illumina HiSeq platform. The paper's processing steps were these. Synthetic template baselines were used to correct PCR bias computationally, reads within Hamming distance 2 were collapsed together, and singletons that could not be merged were discarded. Reads were aligned to IMGT to assign V, D and J genes, CDR3 length, and insertions or deletions at six rearrangement sites. Within each subset, clonotype counts were normalized to sorted cell number, after which true diversity and Gini coefficients were computed with the tcR R package. Repertoire sharing was quantified using the overlap coefficient calculated on TCRB nucleotide sequences. As a proxy for the pre-selection repertoire, out-of-frame TCRB sequences from naive cells were analyzed. TCRdb took this table from immuneACCESS and kept in-frame rearrangements with V and J called. Such tables lack part of the clones; where checked against another copy, unresolved V genes explain under half of the gap, and the rest is unexplained. V, J and clone size reflect that table, while D and trimming were determined from the DNA. The sample profile shows 860,000 or so clones; about a sixth of them were found once. The ten largest clones add up to 0.02% to 0.03% of the sample.

Overall study outcomes, separate from this receptor: Patients with type 1 diabetes made fewer insertions and deleted more nucleotides at VDJ recombination sites, implying thymic rearrangement abnormalities. Because the HLA sub-analyses included only small numbers of individuals, any influence of HLA type on TCRB rearrangement was left unresolved. PCR might favor shorter templates, but patient and control samples were amplified and corrected together, so any skew would affect both groups equally. Sequencing cDNA rather than genomic DNA could over-represent highly expressing activated cells, although activation and CD3 levels did not differ between groups. Naive, central memory and regulatory TCRB repertoires appeared to be more similar among patients than among healthy donors. In all four CD4+ subsets, TCRB CDR3 length was moderately but significantly shorter in type 1 diabetes patients.

From each donor, a single peripheral blood sample of about 120 mL on average was drawn into heparinised tubes. Naive, central memory, regulatory and stem cell-like memory CD4+ T cells were sorted on a BD FACSAria II using a panel including CD45RO, CCR7, CD25, CD127, CD95 and CD27. All sorted populations exceeded 95% purity. PBMCs were isolated immediately by Lymphoprep density gradient centrifugation and stained directly without culture. To minimize batch effects, samples were stained and sorted in pairs, one healthy donor with one patient per experiment. Sequences were obtained from naive CD4+ T cells from blood. The cell subset or site label here, explained by the study, means: true naive CD4+ T cells. The receptor comes from a woman in her late teens or twenties in good health.

The CDR3: CASTGKGNQPQHF. DNA sequence: TGTGCCAGTACAGGGAAGGGCAATCAGCCCCAGCATTTT. The chain uses TRBV6-1 and TRBJ1-5, and TRBD1 may be the D gene, going by 6 matching bases. V is cut by 9 bases and J by 2 bases, and the space between the germline ends is 11 bases. CDR1 MNHNS and CDR2 SASEGT were looked up in the germline V gene. From the cysteine through the phenylalanine, the CDR3 covers 13 amino acids. Only the CDR3 DNA stays, 39 bases, in frame from base 1.